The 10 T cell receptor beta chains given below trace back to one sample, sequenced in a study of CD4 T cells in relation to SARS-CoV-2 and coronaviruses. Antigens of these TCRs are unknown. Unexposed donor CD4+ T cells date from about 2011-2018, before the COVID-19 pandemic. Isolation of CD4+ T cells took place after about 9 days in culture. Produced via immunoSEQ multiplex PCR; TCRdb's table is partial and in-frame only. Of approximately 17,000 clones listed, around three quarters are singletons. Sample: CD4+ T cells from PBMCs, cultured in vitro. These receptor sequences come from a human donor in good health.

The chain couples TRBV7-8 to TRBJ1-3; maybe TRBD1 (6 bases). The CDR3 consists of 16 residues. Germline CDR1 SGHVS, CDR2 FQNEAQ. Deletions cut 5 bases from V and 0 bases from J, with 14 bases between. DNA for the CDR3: TGTGCCAGCAGCGGGGGCCCGGGCCTCTCTGGAAACACCATATATTTT. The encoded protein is CASSGGPGLSGNTIYF.

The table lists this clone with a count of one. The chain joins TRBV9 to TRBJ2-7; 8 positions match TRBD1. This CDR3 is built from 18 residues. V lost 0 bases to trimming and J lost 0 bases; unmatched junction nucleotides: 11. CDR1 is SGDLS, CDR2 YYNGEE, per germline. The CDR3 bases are TGTGCCAGCAGCGTAGCTGCAGGGGGCTCTCCTTTCTCCTACGAGCAGTACTTC. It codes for CASSVAAGGSPFSYEQYF.

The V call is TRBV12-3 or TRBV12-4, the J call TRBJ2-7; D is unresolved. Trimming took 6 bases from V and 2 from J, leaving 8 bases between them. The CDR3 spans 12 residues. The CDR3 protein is CASSFRPYEQYF. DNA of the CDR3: TGTGCCAGCAGCTTCAGGCCCTACGAGCAGTACTTC.

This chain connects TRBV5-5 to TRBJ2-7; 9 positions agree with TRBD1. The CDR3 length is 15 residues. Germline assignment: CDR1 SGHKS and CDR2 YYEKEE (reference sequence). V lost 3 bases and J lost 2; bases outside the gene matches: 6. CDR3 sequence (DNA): TGTGCCAGCAGCTCTTTACAGGGGGCAACCTACGAGCAGTACTTC. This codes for CASSSLQGATYEQYF.

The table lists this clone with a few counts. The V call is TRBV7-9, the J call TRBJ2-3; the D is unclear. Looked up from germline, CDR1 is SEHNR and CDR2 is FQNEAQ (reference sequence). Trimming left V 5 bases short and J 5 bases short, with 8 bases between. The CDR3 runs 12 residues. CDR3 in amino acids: CASSVLEDTQYF. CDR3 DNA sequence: TGTGCCAGCAGCGTTTTGGAAGATACGCAGTATTTT.

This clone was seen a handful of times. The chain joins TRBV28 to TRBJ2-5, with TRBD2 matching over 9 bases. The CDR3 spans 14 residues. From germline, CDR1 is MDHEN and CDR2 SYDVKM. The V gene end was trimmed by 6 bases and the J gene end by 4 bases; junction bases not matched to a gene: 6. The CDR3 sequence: CASSLAGWGETQYF. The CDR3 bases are TGTGCCAGCAGCCTAGCGGGGTGGGGAGAGACCCAGTACTTC. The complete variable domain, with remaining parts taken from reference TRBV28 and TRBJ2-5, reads DVKVTQSSRYLVKRTGEKVFLECVQDMDHENMFWYRQDPGLGLRLIYFSYDVKMKEKGDIPEGYSVSREKKERFSLILESASTNQTSMYLCASSLAGWGETQYFGPGTRLLVL.

The chain's CDR3 is CASSQEARDSGAFF. The CDR3 bases are TGCGCCAGCAGCCAAGAAGCCCGGGACTCGGGAGCTTTCTTT. The V gene is TRBV4-1, the J gene TRBJ1-1; D might be TRBD1 (5 bases). The CDR3 runs 14 residues. V lost 0 bases and J 10 bases, leaving 15 bases between the germline ends. Per the germline V gene, CDR1 is MGHRA and CDR2 is YSYEKL.

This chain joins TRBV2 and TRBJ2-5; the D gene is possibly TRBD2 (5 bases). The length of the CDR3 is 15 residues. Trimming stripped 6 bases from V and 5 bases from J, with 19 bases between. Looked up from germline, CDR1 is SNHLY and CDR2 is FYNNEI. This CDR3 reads CASSRSATRGETQYF. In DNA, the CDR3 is TGTGCCAGCAGCCGTAGTGCCACTAGAGGGGAGACCCAGTACTTC.

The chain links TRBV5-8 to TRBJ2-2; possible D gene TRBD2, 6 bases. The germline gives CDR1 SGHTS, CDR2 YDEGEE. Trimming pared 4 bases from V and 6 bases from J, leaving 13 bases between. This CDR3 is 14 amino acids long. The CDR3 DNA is TGTGCCAGCAGCCCACTCGGGGGTGCCGGGGAGCTGTTTTTT. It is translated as CASSPLGGAGELFF.

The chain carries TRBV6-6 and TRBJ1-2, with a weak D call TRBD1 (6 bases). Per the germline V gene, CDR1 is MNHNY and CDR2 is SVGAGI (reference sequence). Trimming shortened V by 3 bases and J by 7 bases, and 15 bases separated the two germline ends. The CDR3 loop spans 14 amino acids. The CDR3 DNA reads TGTGCCAGCAGTTATTCCGTGACAGGCGGTGGCTACACCTTC. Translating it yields CASSYSVTGGGYTF.